This T cell receptor (beta chain) comes out of a study of Ad26.COV2.S vaccination and SARS-CoV-2 variants (dated by TCRdb to the early 2020s). Turning to the overall study: Donors in the vaccine arm were drawn from COV1001, a multicentre, randomized, double-blind, placebo-controlled phase I-IIa trial testing Ad26.COV2.S in healthy adults. Ad26.COV2.S was administered intramuscularly at 5 x 10^10 or 1 x 10^11 viral particles, either as a single shot or as two shots given 56 days apart. TCRbeta repertoire sequencing served as the tool for gauging how specific and how broad the SARS-CoV-2-reactive T cell receptors were following Ad26.COV2.S vaccination. A total of some 30 samples were included in the TCR-sequenced set, comprising approximately 20 Ad26.COV2.S vaccine recipients, 5 placebo recipients and 8 SARS-CoV-2 convalescent individuals. Trial participants were randomized into five groups of five, in which low-dose or high-dose Ad26.COV2.S was given once or twice, or placebo was given on both occasions. Throughout the experiments and outcome assessment, investigators stayed blinded to trial group allocation.

TCRbeta CDR3 regions were sequenced with the immunoSEQ Assay. After extraction, genomic DNA underwent amplification by bias-controlled multiplex PCR, followed by high-throughput sequencing. From the authors' description of their analysis: To quantify the absolute abundance of each unique TCRbeta CDR3 region, sequences were collapsed and filtered. T cell fraction was estimated by normalizing TCRbeta template counts to usable DNA, with usable DNA measured through amplification of reference genes found in all nucleated cells. Repertoire TCRs were annotated as SARS-CoV-2-specific when V gene, CDR3 amino acid sequence and J gene were exactly matched to a known reactive TCR set. The reference SARS-CoV-2 TCR set was derived from MIRA and filtered for enrichment in COVID-19-positive ImmuneCODE repertoires, a step that removed public or cross-reactive TCRs. Using the MIRA antigens, annotated TCRs were further analysed by specific ORF or by position within an ORF. Depth was the summed frequency of annotated unique rearrangements, while breadth was defined as annotated unique rearrangements over total unique productive rearrangements. TCR breadth was compared between groups using two-sided Wilcoxon rank-sum tests. Sourced from immuneACCESS, this table was stored by TCRdb with only in-frame sequences that have V and J called. A share of the clones is absent; for the studies checked, an unresolved V gene accounts for under half, and the remainder has no known explanation. V, J and clone size were drawn from that table, and D and trimming were deduced from the DNA. In all, the sample holds a few hundred thousand clones, and about four fifths of those were seen once. Nearly 7.5% of the sample is taken by the ten largest.

As for this clone: The target of this receptor is not known. The sample holds no much larger clone one base away, and base qualities are not on file.

According to the study, the label for this sample's treatment or condition signals: some 20 received Ad26.COV2.S at low or high dose, single or two shots; roughly five received placebo; per-sample allocation not given. For vaccine and placebo recipients, the sequenced repertoires came from samples collected on day 63 after the first injection. In Cohort 1b, some 25 adults aged 18-55 years were enrolled at a single site in Boston, USA, between 29 July and 7 August 2020. As a vaccine, Ad26.COV2.S was a replication-incompetent adenovirus type 26 vector that expressed a prefusion-stabilized SARS-CoV-2 spike protein derived from the original Wuhan strain. Reading from cysteine to phenylalanine, the CDR3 counts 16 amino acids. Only the CDR3 portion is preserved as DNA: 48 bases, with reading frame beginning at the first base. For CDR1 and CDR2, the germline V gene lists SGHVT and SQSDAQ. The V end loses 5 bases and the J end loses 0 bases, and a stretch of 14 bases separates them.

Overall results and qualifications from the work: The study lacked the statistical power to compare responses across vaccine doses or regimens. According to the authors, total T cell responses may have been underestimated by the TCR breadth and depth analyses. Spike-specific TCR breadth was higher in Ad26.COV2.S recipients than in placebo recipients (P = 0.0014). Non-spike TCR breadth was comparable between vaccine and placebo recipients, consistent with the vaccine containing only spike. After vaccination, spike-specific CD8+ and CD4+ T cell responses were reported to show substantial breadth.

Sample: peripheral blood, taken in a trial of Ad26.COV2.S vaccine versus placebo. The TCR was taken from a person aged 18-65 years who received the Ad26.COV2.S COVID-19 vaccine or a placebo. The V and J segments used are TRBV7-4 and TRBJ1-3; the D gene remains uncertain. The sequenced DNA: TGTGCCAGCAGCGGTGGGGTCCGGAGCTCTGGAAACACCATATATTTT. This is translated as CASSGGVRSSGNTIYF.